This TCR beta chain was found in a study of OX40 agonist ivuxolimab in advanced cancers. At the level of the study: Patients in the trial were receiving intravenous ivuxolimab every 2 weeks, at doses of 0.01 to 10 mg/kg.

Sequencing was performed with immunoSEQ multiplex PCR; in TCRdb, only in-frame clones are kept and a portion is missing. The table shows 65,000 or so clones, with approximately 86% occurring only once. Deletions cut 5 bases from V and 0 bases from J, with 14 bases between. Per the germline V gene, CDR1 is MNHNY and CDR2 is SVGAGI (reference sequence). The CDR3 length is 16 residues. This receptor was identified in an adult with an advanced solid tumor such as melanoma, head and neck, liver or kidney cancer. Sequencing used CD4+ or CD8+ T cells sorted from blood, obtained in a trial of the OX40 agonist ivuxolimab. This chain links TRBV6-6 with TRBJ1-3; a possible D gene is TRBD1 (6 bases). The CDR3 here is CASSRTGSPSGNTIYF. CDR3 DNA: TGTGCCAGCAGTCGAACAGGGTCCCCCTCTGGAAACACCATATATTTT.